This record concerns one T cell receptor beta chain sequence. Generated by immunoSEQ multiplex PCR, the TCRdb table keeps only in-frame clones and is missing some. The table lists more than 95,000 clones, roughly nine tenths of them singletons, with 0.9% to 0.95% in the top ten. The V gene lost 3 bases and the J gene lost 0 bases, with 11 bases spanning the gap. The CDR3 has 15 residues. CDR1 is KGHSH and CDR2 is LQKENI in the germline V gene. The data derive from a study of T cell changes during pregnancy in multiple sclerosis. The chain recombines TRBV18 with TRBJ1-1; D might be TRBD1 (6 bases). The origin of this receptor is a female donor with multiple sclerosis, enrolled in a pregnancy study. The specimen comprised peripheral blood, sampled after pregnancy. The CDR3 sequence: CASSPRGHMNTEAFF. CDR3 bases: TGTGCCAGCTCACCCCGGGGACACATGAACACTGAAGCTTTCTTT.